A single sample is the source of the 23 T cell receptor beta chains below, sequenced in a study of post-analysis software for immune sequencing data. General study findings and limits: Patients carried roughly 5 TRBV segments more frequently than controls did, and TRBV5-6, TRBV5-1 and TRBV20-1 were among them.

The antigens of these receptors remain unknown. Built from TCR beta cDNA, the libraries had unique molecular identifiers in them. TCRdb passed the PCR reads through MiXCR, listing each CDR3 protein once. The sample holds around 200,000 distinct CDR3 sequences, 25% to 30% seen once. Sample: blood. The receptor set was obtained from a girl under 18 with multiple sclerosis.

The sample holds many counts of this clonotype. The rearrangement links TRBV7-2 to TRBJ2-1; 11 nucleotides match TRBD2. The CDR3 runs 16 residues. The J segment lost 3 bases and the V segment lost 5 bases, leaving 6 bases of the junction unmatched. Per the germline V gene, CDR1 is SGHTA and CDR2 is FQGNSA. The CDR3 loop is CASSPGLADYYNEQFF. Written as DNA, the CDR3 is TGTGCCAGCAGCCCGGGACTAGCGGACTACTACAATGAGCAGTTCTTC.

V gene TRBV30 combines with J gene TRBJ1-5; D gene uncertain. CDR1 GTSNPN and CDR2 SVGIG come from the germline V gene (reference sequence). Trimming removed 0 bases from V and 2 bases from J, with 11 bases in between. The CDR3 totals 15 residues. CDR3 residues: CAWSVDSPGNQPQHF. DNA for the CDR3: TGTGCCTGGAGTGTAGACTCGCCCGGCAATCAGCCCCAGCATTTT.

There are many counts of this clonotype. V gene TRBV20-1 combines with J gene TRBJ1-2; D ambiguous. V gave up 3 bases and J gave up 8 bases, with 10 bases separating them. The CDR3 spans 11 residues. Germline-derived CDR1 and CDR2 are DFQATT and SNEGSKA (reference sequence). Written as DNA, the CDR3 is TGCAGTGCTAGGGAGGTGGCGGGCTACACCTTC. Protein product: CSAREVAGYTF.

The CDR3 sequence is CASSVGSISGNTIYF. CDR3 DNA: TGTGCCAGCAGCGTAGGGTCTATCTCTGGAAACACCATATATTTT. This rearrangement joins TRBV9 to TRBJ1-3, with D unclear. The CDR3 is 15 amino acids. Germline V gene lookup returns CDR1 SGDLS and CDR2 YYNGEE. The V end was cut by 0 bases, the J end by 0 bases, with 7 bases between.

About this clonotype itself: The junction departs from germline at one end; a sequencing error may be responsible. The V call is TRBV7-3, the J call TRBJ2-3; D call uncertain. CDR1 is SGHTA and CDR2 is FQGTGA in the germline V gene. This CDR3 spans 13 amino acids. CDR3 amino acids: CTSSLPPHSPQYF. The CDR3 nucleotides read TGTACCAGCAGCCTCCCACCCCACAGTCCGCAGTATTTT.

The CDR3 loop reads CSARDIAGGIQETQYF. For the CDR3, the DNA is TGCAGTGCTAGGGATATAGCGGGGGGGATCCAAGAGACCCAGTACTTC. The chain joins TRBV20-1 to TRBJ2-5; TRBD2 agrees at 11 bases. The V gene end was trimmed by 3 bases and the J gene end by 1 base; junction bases not matched to a gene: 7. CDR1 DFQATT and CDR2 SNEGSKA come from the germline V gene (reference sequence). The CDR3 is made up of 16 amino acids.

This clonotype was observed at least ten times. The chain carries TRBV4-1 and TRBJ2-5, with D possibly matching TRBD1 (6 bases). Trimming pared 3 bases from V and 2 bases from J, leaving 16 bases between. CDR3 length: 16 amino acids. From germline, CDR1 is MGHRA and CDR2 YSYEKL. The CDR3 protein is CASSQGIDRYQETQYF. The CDR3, as DNA: TGCGCCAGCAGCCAGGGTATCGACAGGTATCAAGAGACCCAGTACTTC.

Concerning this clonotype itself: At one of its ends the junction is not consistent with the germline gene, which may arise from a read error. The rearrangement links TRBV24-1 to TRBJ2-1, with 8 bases lining up with TRBD1. The germline gives CDR1 KGHDR, CDR2 SFDVKD. This CDR3 spans 12 amino acids. CDR3 region: CAASDPNRGWFF. CDR3 DNA: TGTGCCGCCAGTGACCCAAACAGGGGGTGGTTCTTC.

CDR3 protein: CATKRAGTNEKLFF. CDR3 DNA: TGTGCCACCAAAAGGGCGGGGACTAATGAAAAACTGTTTTTT. The chain links TRBV15 to TRBJ1-4; D is unclear. CDR1 is LNHNV and CDR2 is YYDKDF in the germline V gene (reference sequence). CDR3 length: 14 residues. V was shortened by 7 bases and J by 2 bases, with 11 bases between the two germline ends.

This clonotype showed up just a few times. The chain couples TRBV6-5 to TRBJ1-1; TRBD1 agrees at 12 bases. The J segment lost 0 bases and the V segment lost 2 bases, leaving 7 bases of the junction unmatched. The CDR3 runs 18 residues. Germline V gene lookup returns CDR1 MNHEY and CDR2 SVGAGI. The DNA of the CDR3 is TGTGCCAGCAGTTACCCGGGACAGGGGGCGAGGATGAACACTGAAGCTTTCTTT. This encodes CASSYPGQGARMNTEAFF.

Concerning this clonotype itself: This may be a read error: a much more frequent sequence differs by one nucleotide. The chain combines TRBV5-1 with TRBJ2-7; the D gene is possibly TRBD2 (6 bases). The CDR3 sequence is 14 residues long. Trimming removed 2 bases at V and 7 bases at J, with 16 bases between. In germline, CDR1 is SGHRS, CDR2 YFSETQ. For the CDR3, the DNA is TGCGCCAGCAGCTTTTTCCCTCGGGAGAGTGAGCAGTACTTC. Residues: CASSFFPRESEQYF.

Regarding this clonotype: At one boundary the junction diverges from the germline segment, which might be a read error. The rearrangement uses TRBV5-1 and TRBJ1-1; D is ambiguous. The CDR3 sequence is 16 residues long. Germline V gene data show CDR1 as SGHRS and CDR2 as YFSETQ. The CDR3 here is CASSLGYPGMNAEAFF. In DNA form, the CDR3 reads TGCGCCAGCAGCTTGGGGTATCCGGGGATGAACGCTGAAGCTTTCTTT.

The chain carries TRBV20-1 and TRBJ2-4, with 8 bases identical to TRBD1. The J call may be faulty, since TRBJ2-7 better matches the DNA end. The CDR3 loop spans 15 amino acids. The germline V gene encodes CDR1 DFQATT and CDR2 SNEGSKA (reference sequence). The CDR3 loop reads CSARPGTGNGYEQYF. CDR3 nucleotides: TGCAGTGCTAGACCCGGGACAGGAAACGGATACGAGCAGTACTTC.

This clonotype appeared a few times. The rearrangement joins TRBV6-6 to TRBJ2-2; 8 bases map to TRBD2. With 4 bases clipped from V and 2 bases from J, the junction kept 6 bases outside the gene matches. The CDR3 spans 16 residues. Germline V gives CDR1 MNHNY, CDR2 SVGAGI (reference sequence). The CDR3, as DNA: TGTGCCAGCAGTTTCTTCGGGGGGGGAAACACCGGGGAGCTGTTTTTT. Protein product: CASSFFGGGNTGELFF.

This chain joins TRBV7-8 and TRBJ2-1, with D perhaps assigned TRBD1 or TRBD2 (5 bases each). Germline V CDR1 and CDR2: SGHVS, FQNEAQ. Between the trimmed V and J ends, which lost 5 bases and 9 bases, there was a span of 14 bases. CDR3 length: 13 amino acids. This CDR3 reads CASSTDRRGEQFF. Here the CDR3 DNA reads TGTGCCAGCAGCACCGACAGACGGGGTGAGCAGTTCTTC.

The rearrangement uses TRBV27 and TRBJ2-1; D not resolved. Trimming took off 8 bases at V and 2 bases at J, with 10 bases between the two ends. The germline gives CDR1 MNHEY, CDR2 SMNVEV (reference sequence). This CDR3 spans 13 amino acids. The CDR3 reads CASGDFTYNEQFF. The CDR3 DNA reads as TGTGCCAGCGGGGATTTCACCTACAATGAGCAGTTCTTC.

The chain joins TRBV18 to TRBJ1-5, with 7 positions matching TRBD1. V lost 3 bases, J lost 9 bases, and 8 bases stayed unmatched. Germline V gene data show CDR1 as KGHSH and CDR2 as LQKENI. CDR3 size: 14 residues. As DNA, the CDR3 is TGTGCCAGCTCACCCGGGACAGCCCCTGGGCCCCAGCATTTT. This gives the protein CASSPGTAPGPQHF. Drawing the rest from reference TRBV18 and TRBJ1-5, the complete variable domain is NAGVMQNPRHLVRRRGQEARLRCSPMKGHSHVYWYRQLPEEGLKFMVYLQKENIIDESGMPKERFSAEFPKEGPSILRIQQVVRGDSAAYFCASSPGTAPGPQHFGDGTRLSIL.

Notes on this clonotype: The junction departs from germline at one end; a sequencing error may be responsible. The genes are TRBV12-3 or TRBV12-4 and TRBJ2-3; 8 bases map to TRBD2. The CDR3 runs 16 residues. The CDR3 region is CASKKGTGGTGDAQYF. The CDR3 bases are TGTGCCAGCAAAAAAGGAACGGGAGGGACGGGAGATGCGCAGTATTTT.

This clonotype came up many times. The chain recombines TRBV20-1 with TRBJ2-7, with a weak D call TRBD2 (5 bases). The CDR3 contains 15 residues. V was trimmed by 5 bases and J by 0 bases, leaving 17 bases between them. CDR1 and CDR2 from the germline V gene are DFQATT and SNEGSKA (reference sequence). The CDR3 spells CSAPSLARGSYEQYF. The CDR3 DNA sequence: TGCAGTGCTCCCTCTTTGGCCCGGGGCTCCTACGAGCAGTACTTC.

This clonotype was counted many times. This chain's CDR3 is CASSYKGGNYGYTF. CDR3 nucleotides: TGTGCCAGCAGTTACAAGGGCGGAAACTATGGCTACACCTTC. The chain employs TRBV6-6 and TRBJ1-2, with D uncertain. V lost 2 bases to trimming and J lost 2 bases, with 9 bases between them. CDR1 is MNHNY, CDR2 SVGAGI, per germline (reference sequence). This CDR3 contains 14 residues.

The table lists this clonotype with many counts. The chain couples TRBV7-9 to TRBJ2-7; D possibly corresponds to TRBD1 (6 bases). CDR1 is SEHNR, CDR2 FQNEAQ, per germline (reference sequence). The V gene lost 5 bases and the J gene lost 3 bases, with 14 bases spanning the gap. The CDR3 extends over 14 amino acids. CDR3 amino acids: CASSPEQGRYEQYF. The CDR3 bases are TGTGCCAGCAGCCCTGAACAGGGACGCTACGAGCAGTACTTC.

The chain uses TRBV15 and TRBJ2-1; D is perhaps TRBD1 (7 bases). CDR1 and CDR2 from the germline V gene are LNHNV and YYDKDF (reference sequence). There are 14 residues in the CDR3. With 5 bases removed from V and 6 bases from J, the gap between germline ends came to 14 bases. CDR3 residues: CATSEGRGANEQFF. CDR3 nucleotide sequence: TGTGCCACCAGCGAGGGCAGGGGGGCCAATGAGCAGTTCTTC.

A note on this clonotype: A much larger clone is a single base away; this may be a read error. This chain links TRBV7-2 with TRBJ2-2; a possible D gene is TRBD1 (5 bases). This CDR3 has 12 amino acids. Germline V CDR1 and CDR2: SGHTA, FQGNSA. With 3 bases removed from V and 6 bases from J, the gap between germline ends came to 5 bases. CDR3 loop: CASSLGPGELFF. The CDR3 DNA reads as TGTGCCAGCAGCTTGGGGCCCGGGGAGCTGTTTTTT.